This TCR beta chain appears in the sequencing data of a study of cytomegalovirus exposure and HLA in healthy donors. For this clone: Its cognate antigen is unknown. Within the sample, other DNA sequences also encode this same CDR3.

V lost 5 bases and J lost 0; bases outside the gene matches: 4. The CDR3 runs 16 residues. Germline V gene lookup returns CDR1 MNHEY and CDR2 SMNVEV (reference sequence). Primers for the PCR totalled 60 Vbeta and 13 Jbeta. The protocol was immunoSEQ multiplex PCR, while the TCRdb copy is restricted to in-frame clones and leaves out a portion. Of some 160,000 clones in the sample, 70% to 85% were seen once. Each donor was healthy, and each was a bone marrow donor. Findings and caveats of the study: A later analysis reportedly found that, within productive TCRs, an Asian-associated ancestry cluster had fewer N-insertions than the mean observed across the approximately 700 donors. Later analysis revealed greater clonal expansion in HLA-associated TCR beta chains than in equally common others.

Material: PBMCs. The receptor was derived from a man between 50 and 59 years old in good health and CMV-seropositive. The chain couples TRBV27 to TRBJ1-6, with 7 bases that match TRBD1. CDR3 sequence (DNA): TGTGCCAGCAGTGCTCGACAGGGCTCCTATAATTCACCCCTCCACTTT. As protein: CASSARQGSYNSPLHF.